These 10 T cell receptor beta chains share one sample of origin, sequenced in a study of shared clonotypes between healthy human individuals. The method was immunoSEQ multiplex PCR; TCRdb's version includes in-frame clones alone and lacks a portion of them. The sample consists of around 2.1 million clones, approximately 96% of them appearing once. The sequencing sample was made of naive CD4+ T cells sorted from blood. Noted subset: CD45RA+ positively selected. The receptor set was obtained from a man aged 18 to 30 in good health.

This chain connects TRBV27 to TRBJ1-2; tentatively, D is TRBD1 (6 bases). The CDR3 is 15 residues long. Trimming removed 5 bases from V and 3 bases from J, with 16 bases in between. Looked up from germline, CDR1 is MNHEY and CDR2 is SMNVEV (reference sequence). The DNA for the CDR3 is TGTGCCAGCAGTAGGGATACAGGGTTGCACTATGGCTACACCTTC. Residues: CASSRDTGLHYGYTF.

J is TRBJ2-1 and V is TRBV19, with D possibly TRBD2 on 5 matching bases. CDR1 and CDR2 from the germline V gene are LNHDA and SQIVND (reference sequence). V shed 4 bases and J shed 6 bases, with 13 bases lying between them. CDR3 size: 14 residues. CDR3 amino acids: CASSNYPSSNEQFF. CDR3 in DNA: TGTGCCAGTAGTAACTACCCTAGCTCCAATGAGCAGTTCTTC.

This clone was counted a few times. The chain joins TRBV2 to TRBJ1-5; D ambiguous. Germline V lookup: CDR1 SNHLY, CDR2 FYNNEI. The CDR3 extends over 12 amino acids. V shed 11 bases and J shed 0 bases, with 8 bases lying between them. The CDR3 spells CALGASNQPQHF. CDR3 bases: TGTGCCCTCGGCGCTAGCAATCAGCCCCAGCATTTT.

This chain uses TRBV9 with TRBJ2-5; tentatively, D is TRBD1 (6 bases). This CDR3 has 14 amino acids. V was cut by 4 bases and J by 1 base, with 11 bases left in between. The germline CDR1 and CDR2 sequences are SGDLS and YYNGEE. The CDR3 bases are TGTGCCAGCAGCCCCGGACAGCTCCAAGAGACCCAGTACTTC. It encodes CASSPGQLQETQYF.

The chain carries TRBV6-5 and TRBJ2-7, with D perhaps matching TRBD1 (5 bases). Deletions cut 6 bases from V and 4 bases from J, with 19 bases between. The CDR3 is 15 residues long. The germline V gene encodes CDR1 MNHEY and CDR2 SVGAGI. CDR3 amino acids: CASSRGHKDTYEQYF. In nucleotides, the CDR3 is TGTGCCAGCAGCCGAGGACACAAAGACACTTACGAGCAGTACTTC.

The rearrangement links TRBV5-1 to TRBJ1-2; D is unresolved. The CDR3 has 14 residues. Trimming left V 0 bases short and J 4 bases short, with 10 bases between. Germline V gene data show CDR1 as SGHRS and CDR2 as YFSETQ. CDR3 bases: TGCGCCAGCAGCTTGGATCGGGCCGCCTATGGCTACACCTTC. It translates to CASSLDRAAYGYTF. The complete variable domain, with remaining parts taken from reference TRBV5-1 and TRBJ1-2, reads KAGVTQTPRYLIKTRGQQVTLSCSPISGHRSVSWYQQTPGQGLQFLFEYFSETQRNKGNFPGRFSGRQFSNSRSEMNVSTLELGDSALYLCASSLDRAAYGYTFGSGTRLTVV.

The V gene is TRBV19, the J gene TRBJ2-2, with 7 positions matching TRBD1. The V gene's germline CDR1 is LNHDA and CDR2 SQIVND (reference sequence). The CDR3 spans 16 residues. J lost 5 bases, V lost 5 bases, and 11 bases had no gene match. The CDR3, as DNA: TGTGCCAGTAGTTACGCCGGGACAGAGAGGACCGGGGAGCTGTTTTTT. It is translated as CASSYAGTERTGELFF.

The gene calls are TRBV5-4 and TRBJ2-1; 9 positions agree with TRBD2. Germline values: CDR1 SGHNT, CDR2 YYREEE (reference sequence). Trimming cost V 0 bases and J 5 bases; bases outside gene matches: 6. This CDR3 has 16 residues. This chain's CDR3 is CASSLAGTSIHNEQFF. CDR3 nucleotide sequence: TGTGCCAGCAGCTTGGCCGGGACTAGCATCCACAATGAGCAGTTCTTC. Full variable domain (missing parts from reference TRBV5-4 and TRBJ2-1): ETGVTQSPTHLIKTRGQQVTLRCSSQSGHNTVSWYQQALGQGPQFIFQYYREEENGRGNFPPRFSGLQFPNYSSELNVNALELDDSALYLCASSLAGTSIHNEQFFGPGTRLTVL.

The V call is TRBV29-1, the J call TRBJ1-1, with a weak D call TRBD1 (5 bases). The CDR3 runs 15 residues. Deletions cut 8 bases from V and 5 bases from J, with 24 bases between. Germline V lookup: CDR1 SQVTM, CDR2 ANQGSEA. This CDR3 reads CSQQPARGSRTEAFF. Here the CDR3 DNA reads TGCAGCCAACAACCCGCACGGGGGAGTAGGACTGAAGCTTTCTTT.

This clone was found once. The chain combines TRBV7-3 with TRBJ2-2, with D maybe TRBD1 (5 bases). Per the germline V gene, CDR1 is SGHTA and CDR2 is FQGTGA. Trimming took 0 bases from V and 5 from J, leaving 10 bases between them. The CDR3 loop spans 15 amino acids. The CDR3 loop is CASSLTPGSTGELFF. The CDR3 DNA follows: TGTGCCAGCAGCTTAACGCCAGGGTCGACCGGGGAGCTGTTTTTT.